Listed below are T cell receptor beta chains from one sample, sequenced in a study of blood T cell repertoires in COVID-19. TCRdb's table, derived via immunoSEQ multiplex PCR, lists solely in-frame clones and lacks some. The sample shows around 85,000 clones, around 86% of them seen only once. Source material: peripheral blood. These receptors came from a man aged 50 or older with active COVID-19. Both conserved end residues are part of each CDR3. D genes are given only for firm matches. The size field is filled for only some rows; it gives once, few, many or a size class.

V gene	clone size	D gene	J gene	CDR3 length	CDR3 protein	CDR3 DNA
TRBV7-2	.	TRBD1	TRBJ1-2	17	CASSFSGTGASNYGYTF	TGTGCCAGCAGCTTTTCCGGGACAGGGGCCTCTAACTATGGCTACACCTTC
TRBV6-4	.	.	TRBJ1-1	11	CASRGATEAFF	TGTGCCAGCAGAGGGGCCACTGAAGCTTTCTTT
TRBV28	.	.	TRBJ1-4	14	CASSPPSGQGELFF	TGTGCCAGCAGTCCCCCCTCTGGGCAGGGCGAACTGTTTTTT
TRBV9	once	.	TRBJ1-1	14	CASSVSQGNTEAFF	TGTGCCAGCAGCGTATCGCAGGGAAACACTGAAGCTTTCTTT
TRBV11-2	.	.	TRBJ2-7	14	CASSLGSQTYEQYF	TGTGCCAGCAGCTTAGGGTCACAGACCTACGAGCAGTACTTC
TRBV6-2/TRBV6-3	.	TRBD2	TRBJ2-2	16	CASSYRLAEFTGELFF	TGTGCCAGCAGTTACAGACTAGCGGAGTTCACCGGGGAGCTGTTTTTT
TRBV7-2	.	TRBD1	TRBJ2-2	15	CASSSTGGYTGELFF	TGTGCCAGCAGCTCGACAGGGGGTTACACCGGGGAGCTGTTTTTT
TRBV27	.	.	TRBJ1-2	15	CASKEKQAANYGYTF	TGTGCCAGCAAGGAAAAACAGGCAGCTAACTATGGCTACACCTTC
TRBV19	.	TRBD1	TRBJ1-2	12	CASRWTGSGYTF	TGTGCCAGTCGATGGACAGGGTCAGGCTACACCTTC
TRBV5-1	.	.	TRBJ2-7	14	CASSSRTASYEQYF	TGCGCCAGCAGCTCCCGGACAGCCTCTTACGAGCAGTACTTC
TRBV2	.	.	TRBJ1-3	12	CASTEQGHTIYF	TGTGCCAGCACCGAACAGGGTCACACCATATATTTT
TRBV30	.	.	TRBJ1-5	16	CAWSVPVRSGNQPQHF	TGTGCCTGGAGTGTACCTGTCAGGTCAGGGAATCAGCCCCAGCATTTT
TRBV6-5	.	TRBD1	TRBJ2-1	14	CASSGQGANNEQFF	TGTGCCAGCAGCGGACAGGGGGCAAACAATGAGCAGTTCTTC
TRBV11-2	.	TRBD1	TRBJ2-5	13	CASSRDREETQYF	TGTGCCAGCAGCCGGGACAGGGAAGAGACCCAGTACTTC
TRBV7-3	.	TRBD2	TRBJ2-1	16	CASSLRPSGTGGEQFF	TGTGCCAGCAGCTTAAGGCCTAGCGGGACGGGAGGTGAGCAGTTCTTC
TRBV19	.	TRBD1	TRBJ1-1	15	CASSTSRTGALEAFF	TGTGCCAGTAGTACTTCCAGGACAGGGGCCCTTGAAGCTTTCTTT
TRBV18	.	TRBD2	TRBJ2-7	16	CASSPYTSGSSYEQYF	TGTGCCAGCTCACCGTATACTAGCGGGAGCTCCTACGAGCAGTACTTC
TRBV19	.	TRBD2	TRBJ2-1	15	CASSILAGIYNEQFF	TGTGCCAGTAGTATTCTAGCGGGAATCTACAATGAGCAGTTCTTC
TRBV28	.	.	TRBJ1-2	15	CASSRSSGRLGGYTF	TGTGCCAGCAGCCGATCCAGCGGGCGGTTGGGTGGCTACACCTTC
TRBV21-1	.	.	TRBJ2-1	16	CASSKGASGTYNEQFF	TGTGCCAGCAGCAAAGGAGCTAGCGGCACCTACAATGAGCAGTTCTTC
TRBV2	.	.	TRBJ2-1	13	CASGPGLDNEQFF	TGTGCCAGCGGGCCAGGTCTTGACAATGAGCAGTTCTTC
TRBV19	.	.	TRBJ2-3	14	CASSARVGVDTQYF	TGTGCCAGTAGCGCGCGGGTAGGTGTAGATACGCAGTATTTT
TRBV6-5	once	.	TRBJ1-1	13	CASSYLGSTEAFF	TGTGCCAGCAGTTACCTCGGGAGCACTGAAGCTTTCTTT
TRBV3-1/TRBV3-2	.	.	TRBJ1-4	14	CASSHSASNEKLFF	TGTGCCAGCAGCCATAGCGCTAGTAATGAAAAACTGTTTTTT
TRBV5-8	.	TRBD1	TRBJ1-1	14	CASRPTGGARKAFF	TGTGCCAGCAGACCCACAGGGGGCGCAAGGAAAGCTTTCTTT
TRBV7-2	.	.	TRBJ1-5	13	CASSLRVSQPQHF	TGTGCCAGCAGCTTGCGGGTGAGTCAGCCCCAGCATTTT
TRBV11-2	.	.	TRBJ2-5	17	CASSQTGTGQGGETQYF	TGTGCCAGCAGCCAAACCGGGACGGGCCAAGGGGGAGAGACCCAGTACTTC
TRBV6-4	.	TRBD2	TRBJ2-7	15	CASSFLAGQTYEQYF	TGTGCCAGCAGTTTTTTAGCGGGTCAAACTTACGAGCAGTACTTC
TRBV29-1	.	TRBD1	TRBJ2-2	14	CSVEERTGTGELFF	TGCAGCGTTGAAGAGCGGACAGGGACCGGGGAGCTGTTTTTT
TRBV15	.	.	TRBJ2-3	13	CATSRGLADTQYF	TGTGCCACCAGCAGGGGCTTAGCAGATACGCAGTATTTT
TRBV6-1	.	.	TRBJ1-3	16	CASSEQGRGSGNTIYF	TGTGCCAGCAGTGAACAAGGCAGGGGCTCTGGAAACACCATATATTTT
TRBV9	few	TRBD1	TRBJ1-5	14	CASSLGQGLQPQHF	TGTGCCAGCAGCCTAGGACAGGGACTTCAGCCCCAGCATTTT
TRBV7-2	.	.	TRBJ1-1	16	CASSLGSVGGGSSAFF	TGTGCCAGCAGCTTAGGGTCAGTGGGGGGTGGCTCGAGCGCTTTCTTT
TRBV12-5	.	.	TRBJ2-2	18	CASGLTVTGETNTGELFF	TGTGCTAGTGGTTTGACCGTGACAGGAGAGACGAACACCGGGGAGCTGTTTTTT
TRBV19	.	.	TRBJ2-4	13	CASSWGDKNIQYF	TGTGCCAGTTCTTGGGGCGACAAAAACATTCAGTACTTC
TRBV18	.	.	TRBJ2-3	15	CASSPPGLLTDTQYF	TGTGCCAGCTCACCACCGGGACTCCTCACAGATACGCAGTATTTT
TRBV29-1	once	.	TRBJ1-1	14	CSVELQGHHTEAFF	TGCAGCGTTGAATTACAGGGCCATCACACTGAAGCTTTCTTT
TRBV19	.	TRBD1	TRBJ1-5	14	CASTPGQGRQPQHF	TGTGCCAGTACACCGGGACAGGGACGCCAGCCCCAGCATTTT
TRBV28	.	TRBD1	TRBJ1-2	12	CASRDRYYGYTF	TGTGCCAGCAGGGACAGGTACTATGGCTACACCTTC
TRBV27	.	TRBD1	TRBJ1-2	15	CASRGLGGSNYGYTF	TGTGCCAGCAGGGGCTTAGGGGGCTCTAACTATGGCTACACCTTC
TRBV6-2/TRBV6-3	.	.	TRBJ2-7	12	CASSLPSYEQYF	TGTGCCAGCAGTCTCCCCTCCTACGAGCAGTACTTC